The TCR beta chain under discussion was sequenced for a study of radiotherapy plus CTLA-4 blockade in lung cancer. The study, taken as a whole, reports: Radiotherapy with ipilimumab was followed by blood expansion of tumor-derived clones. Reports identified early blood T cell clone dynamics, with interferon-beta, as the best response predictor.

In this sample, this clone turned up a few times. Its target is not known. Sequencing used immunoSEQ multiplex PCR; TCRdb keeps in-frame clones, though not all of them. This table holds about 76,000 clones, approximately 80% found once. Germline CDR1 is MGHRA and CDR2 is YSYEKL. The CDR3 has 12 amino acids. V dropped 3 bases and J dropped 8 bases, with 10 bases sitting between them. The TCR comes from a human donor with non-small cell lung cancer who had stable disease on radiotherapy plus ipilimumab. The source material was peripheral blood, sampled from a patient treated with radiotherapy plus ipilimumab. The chain carries TRBV4-1 and TRBJ1-2, with no clear D. CDR3 protein: CASSQTGRGYTF. The CDR3 DNA sequence: TGCGCCAGCAGCCAGACGGGTCGGGGCTACACCTTC.